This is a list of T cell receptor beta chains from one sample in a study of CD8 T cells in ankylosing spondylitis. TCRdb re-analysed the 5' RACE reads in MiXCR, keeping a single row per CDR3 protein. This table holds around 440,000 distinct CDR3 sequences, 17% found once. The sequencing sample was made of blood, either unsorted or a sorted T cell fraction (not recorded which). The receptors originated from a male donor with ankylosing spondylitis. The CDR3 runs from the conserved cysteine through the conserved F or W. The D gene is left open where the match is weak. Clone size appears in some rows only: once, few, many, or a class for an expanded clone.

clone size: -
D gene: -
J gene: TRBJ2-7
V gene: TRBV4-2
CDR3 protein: CASSQSGNEQYF
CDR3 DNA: TGTGCCAGCAGCCAATCAGGGAACGAGCAGTACTTC

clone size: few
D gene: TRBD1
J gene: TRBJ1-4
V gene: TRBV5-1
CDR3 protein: CASSLGGTGQGKLFF
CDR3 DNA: TGCGCCAGCAGCTTGGGGGGGACAGGTCAAGGAAAACTGTTTTTT

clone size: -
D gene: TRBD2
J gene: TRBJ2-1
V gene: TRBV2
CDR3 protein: CASSAAGGRDNEQFF
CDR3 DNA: TGTGCCAGCAGTGCGGCGGGGGGTCGAGACAATGAGCAGTTCTTC

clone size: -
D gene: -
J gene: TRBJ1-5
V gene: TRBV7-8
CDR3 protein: CASSLGPLGGSQPQHF
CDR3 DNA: TGTGCCAGCAGCTTGGGGCCTCTCGGAGGGAGTCAGCCCCAGCATTTT

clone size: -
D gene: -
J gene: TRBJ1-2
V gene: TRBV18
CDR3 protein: CASSPLAENYGYTF
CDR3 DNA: TGTGCCAGCTCACCACTTGCCGAGAACTATGGCTACACCTTC

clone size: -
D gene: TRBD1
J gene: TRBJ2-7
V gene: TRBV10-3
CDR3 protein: CAIRAGGSYEQYF
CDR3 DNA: TGTGCCATCAGGGCAGGGGGCTCCTACGAGCAGTACTTC

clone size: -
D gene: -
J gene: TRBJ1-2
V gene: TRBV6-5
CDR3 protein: CASSYGQLYGYTF
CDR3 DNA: TGTGCCAGCAGTTACGGGCAGCTCTATGGCTACACCTTC

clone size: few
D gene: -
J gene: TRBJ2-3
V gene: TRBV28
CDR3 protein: CASSSEYGDTQYF
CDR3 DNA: TGTGCCAGCAGCTCCGAGTACGGAGATACGCAGTATTTT

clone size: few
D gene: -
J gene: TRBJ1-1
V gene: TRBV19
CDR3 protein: CASSRRGSTRMNTEAFF
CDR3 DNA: TGTGCCAGTAGTAGGCGGGGCAGCACAAGAATGAACACTGAAGCTTTCTTT

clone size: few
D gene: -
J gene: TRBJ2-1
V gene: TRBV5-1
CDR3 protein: CASSPATAYNEQFF
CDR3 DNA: TGCGCCAGCAGCCCCGCGACGGCCTACAATGAGCAGTTCTTC

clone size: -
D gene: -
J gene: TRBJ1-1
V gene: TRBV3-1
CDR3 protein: CASSQDPGDTEAFF
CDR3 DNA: TGTGCCAGCAGCCAAGATCCGGGGGACACTGAAGCTTTCTTT

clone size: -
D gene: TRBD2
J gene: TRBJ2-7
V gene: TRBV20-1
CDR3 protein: CSARKTSGGAGGEQYF
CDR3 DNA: TGCAGTGCTAGAAAGACTAGCGGGGGGGCTGGTGGAGAGCAGTACTTC

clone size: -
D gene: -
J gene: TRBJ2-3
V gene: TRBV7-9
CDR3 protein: CASSPRGGTTQYF
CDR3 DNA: TGTGCCAGCAGCCCTAGGGGGGGGACGACGCAGTATTTT

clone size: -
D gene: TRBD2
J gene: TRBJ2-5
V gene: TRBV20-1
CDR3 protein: CSARGLAKETQYF
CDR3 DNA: TGCAGTGCCCGTGGACTAGCAAAAGAGACCCAGTACTTC

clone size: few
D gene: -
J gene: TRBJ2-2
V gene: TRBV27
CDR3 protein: CASRIGIGSSGELFF
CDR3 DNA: TGTGCCAGCAGGATAGGGATAGGTTCGAGCGGGGAGCTGTTTTTT

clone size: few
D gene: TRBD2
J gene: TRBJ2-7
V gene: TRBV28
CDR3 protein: CASSLGTSGKYF
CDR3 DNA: TGTGCCAGCAGTTTAGGGACTAGCGGGAAGTACTTC

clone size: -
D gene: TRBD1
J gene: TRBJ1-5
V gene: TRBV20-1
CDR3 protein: CSARDRADSNQPQHF
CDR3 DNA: TGCAGTGCGCGGGACAGGGCCGATAGCAATCAGCCCCAGCATTTT

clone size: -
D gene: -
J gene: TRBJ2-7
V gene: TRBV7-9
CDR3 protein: CASRKIESSYEQYF
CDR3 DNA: TGTGCCAGCAGAAAAATCGAGAGCTCCTACGAGCAGTACTTC

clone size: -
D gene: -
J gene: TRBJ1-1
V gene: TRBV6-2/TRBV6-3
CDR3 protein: CASSSPGERNTEAFF
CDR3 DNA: TGTGCCAGCAGTTCGCCGGGTGAGCGGAACACTGAAGCTTTCTTT

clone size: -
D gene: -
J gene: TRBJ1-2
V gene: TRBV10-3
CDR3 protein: CAISSRDGSNYGYTF
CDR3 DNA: TGTGCCATCAGTAGCCGGGACGGGTCGAACTATGGCTACACCTTC

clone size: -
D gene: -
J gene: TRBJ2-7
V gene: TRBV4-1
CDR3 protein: CASSPSPGLGSYEQYF
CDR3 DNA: TGCGCCAGCAGCCCTTCCCCGGGGCTAGGATCCTACGAGCAGTACTTC

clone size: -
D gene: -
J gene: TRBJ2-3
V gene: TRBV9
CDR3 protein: CASSVGGTAVDTQYF
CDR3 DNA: TGTGCCAGCAGCGTAGGGGGGACGGCGGTAGATACGCAGTATTTT

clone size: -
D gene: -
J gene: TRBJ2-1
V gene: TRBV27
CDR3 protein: CASSSQPGRYNEQFF
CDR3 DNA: TGTGCCAGCAGTTCCCAACCGGGACGGTACAATGAGCAGTTCTTC

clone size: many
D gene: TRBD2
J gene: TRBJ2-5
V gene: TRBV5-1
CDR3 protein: CASSSGGETQYF
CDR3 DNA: TGCGCCAGCAGCTCGGGGGGTGAGACCCAGTACTTC

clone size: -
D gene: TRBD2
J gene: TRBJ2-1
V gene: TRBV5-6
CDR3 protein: CASSRRTSGVTTSYNEQFF
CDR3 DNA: TGTGCCAGCAGCCGCAGGACTAGCGGGGTGACAACCTCCTACAATGAGCAGTTCTTC

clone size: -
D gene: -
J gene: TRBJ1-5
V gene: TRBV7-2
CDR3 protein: CASSQRWGGNHPQHF
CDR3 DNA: TGTGCCAGCAGCCAGAGATGGGGTGGCAATCACCCCCAGCATTTT

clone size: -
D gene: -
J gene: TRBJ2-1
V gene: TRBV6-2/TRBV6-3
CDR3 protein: CASSYWQGFSYNEQFF
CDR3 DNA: TGTGCCAGCAGTTACTGGCAGGGGTTCTCCTACAATGAGCAGTTCTTC

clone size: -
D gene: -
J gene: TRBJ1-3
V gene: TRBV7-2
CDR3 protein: CASSFGLNGKSGNTIYF
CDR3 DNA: TGTGCCAGCAGCTTCGGGTTAAACGGAAAGTCTGGAAACACCATATATTTT

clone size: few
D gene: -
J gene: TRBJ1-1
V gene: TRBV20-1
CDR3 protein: CSPTGTWDTEAFF
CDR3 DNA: TGCAGCCCTACGGGGACCTGGGACACTGAAGCTTTCTTT

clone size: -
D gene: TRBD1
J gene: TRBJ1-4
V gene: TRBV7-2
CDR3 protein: CASSKEPGQGWEKLFF
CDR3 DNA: TGTGCCAGCAGCAAAGAGCCGGGACAGGGTTGGGAAAAACTGTTTTTT

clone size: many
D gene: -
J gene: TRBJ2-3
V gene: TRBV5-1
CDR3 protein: CASSWRQTDTQYF
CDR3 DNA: TGCGCCAGCAGCTGGAGACAGACAGATACGCAGTATTTT

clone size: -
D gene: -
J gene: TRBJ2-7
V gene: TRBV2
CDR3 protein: CASSELPAYEQYF
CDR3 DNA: TGTGCCAGCAGTGAACTCCCAGCCTACGAGCAGTACTTC

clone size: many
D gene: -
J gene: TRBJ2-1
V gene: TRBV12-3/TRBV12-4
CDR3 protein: CASSLDYYNEQFF
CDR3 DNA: TGTGCCAGCAGTTTGGACTACTACAATGAGCAGTTCTTC

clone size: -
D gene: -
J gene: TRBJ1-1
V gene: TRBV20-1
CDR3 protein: CSARIPGGGAFF
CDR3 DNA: TGCAGTGCTAGAATCCCAGGAGGGGGAGCTTTCTTT

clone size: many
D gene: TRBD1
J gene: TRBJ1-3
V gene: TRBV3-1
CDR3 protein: CASSRPGQLPGNTIYF
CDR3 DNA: TGTGCCAGCAGCCGACCGGGACAGTTGCCTGGAAACACCATATATTTT

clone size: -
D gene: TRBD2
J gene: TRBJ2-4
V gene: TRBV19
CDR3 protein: CASSMSGPGLADLAKNIQYF
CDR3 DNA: TGTGCCAGTAGTATGTCGGGCCCGGGACTAGCGGATCTAGCCAAAAACATTCAGTACTTC

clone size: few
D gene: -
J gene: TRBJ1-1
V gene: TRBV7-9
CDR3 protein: CASSLVGAGTEAFF
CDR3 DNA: TGTGCCAGCAGCTTAGTGGGGGCCGGCACTGAAGCTTTCTTT

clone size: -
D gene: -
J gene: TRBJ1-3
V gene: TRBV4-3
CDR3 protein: CASSQDTSTGNTIYF
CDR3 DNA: TGCGCCAGCAGCCAAGATACCTCGACTGGAAACACCATATATTTT

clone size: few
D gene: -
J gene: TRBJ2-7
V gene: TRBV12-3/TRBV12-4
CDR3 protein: CASSWAGSRHEQYF
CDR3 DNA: TGTGCCAGCAGTTGGGCAGGGTCCCGCCACGAGCAGTACTTC

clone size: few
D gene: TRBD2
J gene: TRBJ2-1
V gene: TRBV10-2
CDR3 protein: CASRETSGSSYNEQFF
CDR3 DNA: TGCGCCAGCAGAGAGACTAGCGGTAGCTCCTACAATGAGCAGTTCTTC

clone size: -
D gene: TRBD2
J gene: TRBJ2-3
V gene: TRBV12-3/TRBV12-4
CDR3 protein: CASSSGRGFTDTQYF
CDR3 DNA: TGTGCCAGCTCTTCGGGGAGGGGTTTCACAGATACGCAGTATTTT

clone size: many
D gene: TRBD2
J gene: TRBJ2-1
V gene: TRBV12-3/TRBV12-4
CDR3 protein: CASSLVLAGENEQFF
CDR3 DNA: TGTGCCAGCAGTTTAGTGCTAGCGGGAGAGAATGAGCAGTTCTTC

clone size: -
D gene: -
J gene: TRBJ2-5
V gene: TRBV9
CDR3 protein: CASNRDTGETQYF
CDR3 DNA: TGTGCCAGCAACCGGGACACAGGAGAGACCCAGTACTTC

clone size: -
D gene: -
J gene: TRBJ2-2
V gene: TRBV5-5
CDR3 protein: CASSLTVGNTGELFF
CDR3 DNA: TGTGCCAGCAGCCTCACGGTGGGGAACACCGGGGAGCTGTTTTTT

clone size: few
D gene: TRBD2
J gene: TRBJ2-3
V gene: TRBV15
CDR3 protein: CATSRGRTSVADTQYF
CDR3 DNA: TGTGCCACCAGCAGAGGGAGGACTAGCGTTGCAGATACGCAGTATTTT

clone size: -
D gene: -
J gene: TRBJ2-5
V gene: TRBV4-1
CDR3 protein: CASSQDFVGLAIPETQYF
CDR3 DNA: TGCGCCAGCAGCCAAGATTTCGTCGGGCTAGCGATTCCGGAGACCCAGTACTTC

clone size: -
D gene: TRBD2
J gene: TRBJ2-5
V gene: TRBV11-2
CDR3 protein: CASSSLAGGGTQYF
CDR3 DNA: TGTGCCAGCAGCTCCCTAGCGGGAGGGGGGACCCAGTACTTC

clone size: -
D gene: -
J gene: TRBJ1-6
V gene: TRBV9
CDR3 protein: CASSPVPGSPLHF
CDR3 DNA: TGTGCCAGCAGCCCAGTCCCCGGGTCACCCCTCCACTTT

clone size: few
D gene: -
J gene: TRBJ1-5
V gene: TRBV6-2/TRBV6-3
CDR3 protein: CASSTSREAQPQHF
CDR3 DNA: -

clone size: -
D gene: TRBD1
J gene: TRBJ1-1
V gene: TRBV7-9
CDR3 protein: CASSLQGARYVEAFF
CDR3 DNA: TGTGCCAGCAGCCTGCAGGGGGCGCGTTATGTTGAAGCTTTCTTT

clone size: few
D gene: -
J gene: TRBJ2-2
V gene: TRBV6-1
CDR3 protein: CASTSGRNTGELFF
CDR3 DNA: TGTGCCAGCACGAGCGGGCGGAACACCGGGGAGCTGTTTTTT

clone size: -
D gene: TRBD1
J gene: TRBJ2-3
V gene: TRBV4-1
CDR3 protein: CASSRTGQGIGTQYF
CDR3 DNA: TGCGCCAGCAGCCGAACGGGACAGGGGATTGGTACGCAGTATTTT

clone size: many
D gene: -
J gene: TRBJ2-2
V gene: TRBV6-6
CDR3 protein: CASRDSHTGELFF
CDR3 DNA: TGTGCCAGCAGAGACAGCCACACCGGGGAGCTGTTTTTT

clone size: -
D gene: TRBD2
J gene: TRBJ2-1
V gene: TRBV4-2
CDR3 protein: CASSQEALAGVYEQFF
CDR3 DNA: TGTGCCAGCAGCCAAGAAGCACTAGCGGGAGTCTATGAGCAGTTCTTC